Each of the 29 T cell receptor beta chains below was sequenced from the same sample in a study of T-cell reconstitution after alpha-beta-depleted transplantation in children. Unique molecular identifiers were incorporated during preparation of the TCRbeta library. In TCRdb, the PCR reads were re-called with MiXCR into one record per CDR3 protein. The profile shows approximately 500,000 distinct CDR3 sequences, roughly 27% of them singletons. The material was PBMCs, obtained before TCRalphabeta/CD19-depleted stem cell transplant. Receptors originate from a boy younger than two with Wiskott-Aldrich syndrome, due to receive a stem cell transplant.

V gene TRBV20-1 combines with J gene TRBJ2-1; D call uncertain. The CDR3 is 11 residues long. Trimming took off 4 bases at V and 7 bases at J, with 8 bases between the two ends. Germline assignment: CDR1 DFQATT and CDR2 SNEGSKA (reference sequence). The CDR3 protein is CSAKGANEQFF. CDR3 coding DNA: TGCAGTGCTAAAGGAGCGAATGAGCAGTTCTTC.

The chain joins TRBV7-9 to TRBJ2-1; TRBD2 matches at 9 bases. Germline CDR1 SEHNR, CDR2 FQNEAQ (reference sequence). With 5 bases clipped from V and 0 bases from J, the junction kept 8 bases outside the gene matches. This CDR3 has 17 amino acids. CDR3 sequence: CASSRGLAGSSYNEQFF. The CDR3 nucleotides read TGTGCCAGCAGCCGTGGTCTAGCGGGGAGCTCCTACAATGAGCAGTTCTTC.

The chain joins TRBV5-1 to TRBJ2-1; 8 nucleotides align to TRBD2. The V gene's germline CDR1 is SGHRS and CDR2 YFSETQ. The length of the CDR3 is 19 residues. V lost 0 bases to trimming and J lost 0 bases; unmatched junction nucleotides: 11. DNA for the CDR3: TGCGCCAGCAGCTTGGGGGGCTTTGGTAGCGGGATCTCCTACAATGAGCAGTTCTTC. Its protein is CASSLGGFGSGISYNEQFF.

This chain joins TRBV5-1 and TRBJ1-1; no firm D call. In germline, CDR1 is SGHRS, CDR2 YFSETQ. CDR3 length: 13 amino acids. With 4 bases removed from V and 10 bases from J, the gap between germline ends came to 17 bases. The CDR3 is CASSLGRGLVAFF. The CDR3 nucleotides are TGCGCCAGCAGCCTCGGACGGGGTTTAGTAGCTTTCTTT.

The V call is TRBV19, the J call TRBJ2-7; the match to TRBD1 covers 7 bases. V was pared by 5 bases and J by 6 bases, with 7 bases of the junction left unmatched. The germline CDR1 and CDR2 sequences are LNHDA and SQIVND (reference sequence). The CDR3 contains 13 residues. CDR3 sequence (DNA): TGTGCCAGTAGTGCTACTCCAGGGGGCGAGCAGTACTTC. It translates to CASSATPGGEQYF.

The J gene is TRBJ1-1, the V gene TRBV15; D is uncertain. In germline, CDR1 is LNHNV, CDR2 YYDKDF (reference sequence). This CDR3 spans 13 amino acids. V shed 0 bases and J shed 5 bases, with 7 bases lying between them. CDR3 region: CATSRDGVTEAFF. CDR3 bases: TGTGCCACCAGCAGAGATGGGGTGACTGAAGCTTTCTTT.

This clonotype was observed a few times. The chain recombines TRBV5-6 with TRBJ2-7; 9 bases match TRBD1. The V gene's germline CDR1 is SGHDT and CDR2 YYEEEE. The ends lost 2 bases at V and 7 bases at J; junction bases unmatched: 7. The CDR3 is 14 amino acids. The CDR3 DNA sequence: TGTGCCAGCAGCTTCGGACAGGGGTGGCATGAGCAGTACTTC. This codes for CASSFGQGWHEQYF. Full variable domain (remainder filled in from reference TRBV5-6 and TRBJ2-7): DAGVTQSPTHLIKTRGQQVTLRCSPKSGHDTVSWYQQALGQGPQFIFQYYEEEERQRGNFPDRFSGHQFPNYSSELNVNALLLGDSALYLCASSFGQGWHEQYFGPGTRLTVT.

The chain links TRBV30 to TRBJ2-2; D gene ambiguous. The CDR3 spans 11 residues. Germline CDR1 and CDR2: GTSNPN and SVGIG (reference sequence). Between the trimmed V and J ends, which lost 8 bases and 7 bases, there was a span of 11 bases. The CDR3 DNA reads as TGTGCCGGGAACAGAGACGGGGAGCTGTTTTTT. It is translated as CAGNRDGELFF.

The table lists this clonotype with a few counts. This chain links TRBV12-3 or TRBV12-4 with TRBJ1-2; D unclear. The length of the CDR3 is 12 residues. Deletions cut 10 bases from V and 11 bases from J, with 20 bases between. In nucleotides, the CDR3 is TGTGCCACCCTTGGGCCACGGGAGGGATACACCTTC. This translates into CATLGPREGYTF.

The chain carries TRBV12-3 or TRBV12-4 and TRBJ2-7; D perhaps matches TRBD1 (5 bases). V was cut by 0 bases and J by 10 bases, with 16 bases left in between. The CDR3 runs to 14 residues. This CDR3 reads CASSLAGPQTAQYF. The CDR3 DNA sequence: TGTGCCAGCAGTTTAGCGGGCCCCCAGACAGCACAGTACTTC.

This sequence joins TRBV5-1 and TRBJ2-1, with 15 bases fitting TRBD2. Germline-derived CDR1 and CDR2 are SGHRS and YFSETQ. The CDR3 covers 16 residues. Trimming removed 2 bases from V and 6 bases from J; junction bases left unmatched: 3. CDR3 protein: CASSFGLAGGGNEQFF. The CDR3 nucleotides are TGCGCCAGCAGCTTTGGACTAGCGGGAGGGGGCAATGAGCAGTTCTTC.

This clonotype was counted a few times. The V call is TRBV7-7, the J call TRBJ2-2; 12 bases line up with TRBD2. Germline lookup yields CDR1 SSHAT and CDR2 FNYEAQ (reference sequence). The length of the CDR3 is 15 residues. V dropped 5 bases and J dropped 5; count of bases not matched to a gene: 3. CDR3 in DNA: TGTGCCAGCAGCGCCGGACTAGCGGGAACCGGGGAGCTGTTTTTT. It is translated as CASSAGLAGTGELFF.

This clonotype was detected a few times. The chain employs TRBV29-1 and TRBJ2-7; 7 nucleotides agree with TRBD1. Germline CDR1 is SQVTM and CDR2 is ANQGSEA. V shed 7 bases, J shed 6 bases, and the junction held 9 bases outside the gene matches. The CDR3 runs to 12 residues. CDR3 in amino acids: CSGGQLGVEQYF. CDR3 bases: TGCAGCGGGGGACAGCTTGGAGTCGAGCAGTACTTC.

The V and J genes are TRBV6-5 and TRBJ1-1; 8 nucleotides agree with TRBD1. V lost 2 bases to trimming and J lost 5 bases; unmatched junction nucleotides: 7. Per the germline V gene, CDR1 is MNHEY and CDR2 is SVGAGI. The CDR3 runs to 15 residues. CDR3 region: CASSYVSRGHTEAFF. The CDR3 DNA is TGTGCCAGCAGTTACGTTTCCAGGGGGCATACTGAAGCTTTCTTT.

The chain joins TRBV20-1 to TRBJ2-1; D unclear. Trimming removed 1 base at V and 0 bases at J, with 7 bases between. The CDR3 has 14 residues. Germline-derived CDR1 and CDR2 are DFQATT and SNEGSKA (reference sequence). CDR3 DNA: TGCAGTGCTAGAGTAGACAACTCCTACAATGAGCAGTTCTTC. This translates into CSARVDNSYNEQFF.

The chain employs TRBV7-3 and TRBJ2-1; D might be TRBD2 (6 bases). Germline V CDR1 and CDR2: SGHTA, FQGTGA. The CDR3 extends over 19 amino acids. V lost 1 base, J lost 0 bases, and 19 bases lay in between. CDR3 amino acids: CASSLMAGLPSSSYNEQFF. CDR3 coding DNA: TGTGCCAGCAGCTTAATGGCGGGACTCCCATCGAGCTCCTACAATGAGCAGTTCTTC.

V is TRBV19 and J is TRBJ2-5; TRBD2 aligns across 11 bases. This CDR3 comprises 15 residues. J lost 2 bases, V lost 4 bases, and 3 bases had no gene match. Germline V gene data show CDR1 as LNHDA and CDR2 as SQIVND (reference sequence). The CDR3 DNA is TGTGCCAGTAGTACCGTAGCGGGAGGGCAAGAGACCCAGTACTTC. Translated, it gives CASSTVAGGQETQYF.

This chain joins TRBV5-1 and TRBJ2-3, with D maybe TRBD2 (6 bases). The length of the CDR3 is 14 residues. Looked up from germline, CDR1 is SGHRS and CDR2 is YFSETQ. V was cut by 1 base and J by 6 bases, with 12 bases left in between. The CDR3 here is CASSLWSSGDTQYF. The CDR3 nucleotides are TGCGCCAGCAGCTTGTGGAGCAGCGGGGATACGCAGTATTTT.

The J gene is TRBJ2-1, the V gene TRBV9, with D hard to call. Germline assignment: CDR1 SGDLS and CDR2 YYNGEE. The germline V and J ends were trimmed by 5 bases and 10 bases, with 16 bases remaining between them. This CDR3 region has 13 residues. This chain's CDR3 is CASSGYSSAEQFF. The DNA for the CDR3 is TGTGCCAGCAGTGGCTATTCCAGCGCGGAGCAGTTCTTC.

V and J are TRBV5-1 and TRBJ1-2; 8 bases agree with TRBD1. The CDR3 runs 16 residues. Per germline, CDR1 SGHRS and CDR2 YFSETQ. After removal of 2 bases from V and 5 bases from J, the junction contained 11 bases not matched to a gene. For the CDR3, the DNA is TGCGCCAGCAGCTTAGGTTATGACAGGGGCGTATATGGCTACACCTTC. This encodes CASSLGYDRGVYGYTF.

The chain employs TRBV7-2 and TRBJ1-1; no definite D call. The CDR3 has 14 amino acids. Germline V lookup: CDR1 SGHTA, CDR2 FQGNSA. V was clipped by 0 bases and J by 3 bases, with 8 bases between them. CDR3 protein: CASSLAGLYTEAFF. CDR3 in DNA: TGTGCCAGCAGCTTAGCAGGGTTGTACACTGAAGCTTTCTTT.

J is TRBJ1-5 and V is TRBV10-3; D is perhaps TRBD1 (5 bases). V was cut by 6 bases and J by 7 bases, with 13 bases left in between. This CDR3 is built from 13 residues. In germline, CDR1 is ENHRY, CDR2 SYGVKD. Here the CDR3 reads CAISDQGEQPQHF. CDR3 coding DNA: TGTGCCATCAGCGATCAGGGTGAGCAGCCCCAGCATTTT.

This chain connects TRBV29-1 to TRBJ2-3, with D maybe TRBD1 (5 bases). The CDR3 sequence is 11 residues long. The V gene's germline CDR1 is SQVTM and CDR2 ANQGSEA. The V gene lost 6 bases and the J gene lost 2 bases, with 6 bases spanning the gap. The CDR3 nucleotides are TGCAGCGTGACAGTCACAGATACGCAGTATTTT. As protein: CSVTVTDTQYF.

This clonotype showed up many times. Relative to the germline gene, one junction end is altered; a read error may explain this. The V gene is TRBV5-1, the J gene TRBJ2-5, with 7 bases aligning to TRBD2. The CDR3 is 13 amino acids. Germline CDR1 SGHRS, CDR2 YFSETQ. The CDR3 protein is CASSPGGQETQYF. CDR3 coding DNA: TGTGCCAGCAGCCCGGGGGGCCAAGAGACCCAGTACTTC.

V is TRBV12-3 or TRBV12-4 and J is TRBJ2-1; TRBD2 aligns across 8 bases. The CDR3 spans 14 residues. After removal of 6 bases from V and 2 bases from J, the junction contained 3 bases not matched to a gene. The CDR3 sequence is CASRKRETYNEQFF. In DNA, the CDR3 is TGTGCCAGCAGAAAGCGGGAGACCTACAATGAGCAGTTCTTC.

The chain has TRBV12-3 or TRBV12-4 and TRBJ2-7; perhaps D is TRBD1 or TRBD2 (6 bases each). The CDR3 loop spans 15 amino acids. V was cut by 1 base and J by 2 bases, with 12 bases left in between. CDR3 nucleotide sequence: TGTGCCAGCAGTTTAGAGGGGGGCAGAGCCTACGAGCAGTACTTC. It translates to CASSLEGGRAYEQYF.

The chain couples TRBV2 to TRBJ1-3, with D perhaps matching TRBD1 (6 bases). This CDR3 comprises 14 residues. Per germline, CDR1 SNHLY and CDR2 FYNNEI. V was cut by 8 bases and J by 4 bases, with 15 bases left in between. CDR3 residues: CASATGFKGNTIYF. CDR3 nucleotide sequence: TGTGCCAGCGCAACAGGGTTTAAGGGAAACACCATATATTTT.

This chain links TRBV24-1 with TRBJ2-3, with D possibly TRBD1 on 6 matching bases. The CDR3 extends over 15 amino acids. Trimming shortened V by 3 bases and J by 1 base, and 10 bases separated the two germline ends. Germline values: CDR1 KGHDR, CDR2 SFDVKD. The CDR3, as DNA: TGTGCCACCAGTGATCCCAGACAGGGCACAGATACGCAGTATTTT. Protein product: CATSDPRQGTDTQYF.

This rearrangement joins TRBV20-1 to TRBJ2-3; no clear D gene. Germline-derived CDR1 and CDR2 are DFQATT and SNEGSKA (reference sequence). The V gene lost 0 bases and the J gene lost 0 bases, with 10 bases spanning the gap. CDR3 size: 15 residues. The CDR3 DNA follows: TGCAGTGCTAGAGATCTACTTACTAGCACAGATACGCAGTATTTT. Its protein product is CSARDLLTSTDTQYF.